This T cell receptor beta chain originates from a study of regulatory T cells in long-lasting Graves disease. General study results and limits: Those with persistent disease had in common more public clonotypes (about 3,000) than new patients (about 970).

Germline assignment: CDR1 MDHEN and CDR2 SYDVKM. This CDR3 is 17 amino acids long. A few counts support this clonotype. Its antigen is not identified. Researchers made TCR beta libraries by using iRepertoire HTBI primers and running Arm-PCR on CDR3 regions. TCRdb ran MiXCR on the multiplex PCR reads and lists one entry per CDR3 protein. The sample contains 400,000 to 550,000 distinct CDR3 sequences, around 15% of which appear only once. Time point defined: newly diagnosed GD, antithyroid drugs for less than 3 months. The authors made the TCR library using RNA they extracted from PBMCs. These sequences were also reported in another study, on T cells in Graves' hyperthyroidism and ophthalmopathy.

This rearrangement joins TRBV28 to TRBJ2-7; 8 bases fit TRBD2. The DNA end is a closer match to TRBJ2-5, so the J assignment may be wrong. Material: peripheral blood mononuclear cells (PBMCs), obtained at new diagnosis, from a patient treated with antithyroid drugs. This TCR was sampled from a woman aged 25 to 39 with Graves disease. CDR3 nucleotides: TGTGCCAGCAGGCGCTGGTACTCAGCGGGAGTCCAAGAGACCCAGTACTTC. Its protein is CASRRWYSAGVQETQYF.